This passage covers 24 T cell receptor beta chains from one sample sequenced in a study of blood T cell repertoires in COVID-19. Method: immunoSEQ multiplex PCR; TCRdb's copy keeps in-frame clones and lacks some. The sample holds fewer than 350,000 clones; roughly 85% are singletons and the top ten take 1.5% to 2%. The specimen sequenced was PBMCs or T cells enriched from blood (not recorded which). All receptors come from a woman aged 25 to 45 who had been exposed to COVID-19.

This chain joins TRBV19 and TRBJ1-2; D remains ambiguous. This CDR3 contains 14 residues. Germline CDR1 LNHDA, CDR2 SQIVND (reference sequence). Trimming stripped 5 bases from V and 3 bases from J, with 13 bases between. The CDR3 DNA reads as TGTGCCAGTAGTCCTTGGGGAGTCGACTATGGCTACACCTTC. It codes for CASSPWGVDYGYTF.

This chain links TRBV6-4 with TRBJ1-5, with TRBD1 identical over 7 bases. This CDR3 spans 16 amino acids. CDR1 is MRHNA and CDR2 is SNTAGT in the germline V gene. The junction had 8 bases not matched to a gene; V was cut back by 0 bases and J by 6 bases. CDR3 nucleotide sequence: TGTGCCAGCAGTGACTCGAAATCAGGGGGAGTTCAGCCCCAGCATTTT. This sequence encodes CASSDSKSGGVQPQHF.

V is TRBV30 and J is TRBJ1-2, with TRBD1 matching 9 bases. CDR3 length: 15 residues. V lost 2 bases and J lost 4; bases outside the gene matches: 8. CDR1 is GTSNPN, CDR2 SVGIG, per germline (reference sequence). The CDR3 nucleotides are TGTGCCTGGAGTCGCACGGGACAGGGACTCTATGGCTACACCTTC. As protein: CAWSRTGQGLYGYTF. The whole variable domain, filled in from reference TRBV30 and TRBJ1-2, reads SQTIHQWPATLVQPVGSPLSLECTVEGTSNPNLYWYRQAAGRGLQLLFYSVGIGQISSEVPQNLSASRPQDRQFILSSKKLLLSDSGFYLCAWSRTGQGLYGYTFGSGTRLTVV.

In its sample, this clone was seen once. Other DNA sequences in this sample translate to the same CDR3. This chain connects TRBV29-1 to TRBJ1-1; D is unclear. Trimming left V 6 bases short and J 2 bases short, with 7 bases between. Germline V CDR1 and CDR2: SQVTM, ANQGSEA. This CDR3 contains 11 residues. The DNA of the CDR3 is TGCAGCGTCGCCAGAAACACTGAAGCTTTCTTT. This sequence encodes CSVARNTEAFF. Filled out from reference TRBV29-1 and TRBJ1-1, the complete variable domain reads SAVISQKPSRDICQRGTSLTIQCQVDSQVTMMFWYRQQPGQSLTLIATANQGSEATYESGFVIDKFPISRPNLTFSTLTVSNMSPEDSSIYLCSVARNTEAFFGQGTRLTVV.

The chain recombines TRBV7-8 with TRBJ1-1; no clear D. This CDR3 has 14 residues. Germline V CDR1 and CDR2: SGHVS, FQNEAQ. Trimming stripped 5 bases from V and 1 base from J, with 11 bases between. The CDR3 bases are TGTGCCAGCAGCCTTACCGGGAAGAACACTGAAGCTTTCTTT. It translates to CASSLTGKNTEAFF.

The V gene is TRBV5-1, the J gene TRBJ2-5, with 8 bases identical to TRBD1. The V and J ends lost 4 bases and 3 bases, in that order; junction bases with no gene match: 11. CDR1 and CDR2 from the germline V gene are SGHRS and YFSETQ. The CDR3 loop spans 16 amino acids. This chain's CDR3 is CASSTSDRGVKETQYF. CDR3 in DNA: TGCGCCAGCAGCACAAGTGACAGGGGAGTAAAAGAGACCCAGTACTTC. Using reference TRBV5-1 and TRBJ2-5 for the parts outside the CDR3, the full variable domain is KAGVTQTPRYLIKTRGQQVTLSCSPISGHRSVSWYQQTPGQGLQFLFEYFSETQRNKGNFPGRFSGRQFSNSRSEMNVSTLELGDSALYLCASSTSDRGVKETQYFGPGTRLLVL.

The chain is built from TRBV28 and TRBJ1-1; 7 bases map to TRBD1. Germline V lookup: CDR1 MDHEN, CDR2 SYDVKM. This CDR3 contains 17 residues. V lost 4 bases to trimming and J lost 1 base; unmatched junction nucleotides: 12. CDR3 amino acids: CASSSTGDPKGNTEAFF. The CDR3 bases are TGTGCCAGCAGTTCCACAGGGGACCCAAAAGGGAACACTGAAGCTTTCTTT.

The table lists this clone with a count of one. The rearrangement joins TRBV11-2 to TRBJ2-3; the match to TRBD2 covers 8 bases. Per germline, CDR1 SGHAT and CDR2 FQNNGV. V gave up 5 bases and J gave up 0 bases; unmatched junction bases: 4. This CDR3 is built from 15 residues. This chain's CDR3 is CASSRGGLSTDTQYF. The CDR3 nucleotides read TGTGCCAGCAGCCGCGGGGGGCTGAGCACAGATACGCAGTATTTT.

This clone was seen more than once but under ten times. The chain couples TRBV7-2 to TRBJ1-4; D is uncertain. Between the trimmed V and J ends, which lost 5 bases and 8 bases, there was a span of 15 bases. The germline CDR1 and CDR2 sequences are SGHTA and FQGNSA. This CDR3 contains 14 residues. The CDR3 DNA reads TGTGCCAGCAGCCCCGGAGGCCGGACCGAAAAACTGTTTTTT. Its protein is CASSPGGRTEKLFF.

The chain uses TRBV6-5 and TRBJ2-3; 7 positions match TRBD1. The V gene's germline CDR1 is MNHEY and CDR2 SVGAGI. The V gene end was trimmed by 6 bases and the J gene end by 3 bases; junction bases not matched to a gene: 9. The CDR3 covers 15 residues. The CDR3 here is CASSLETGRTDTQYF. The DNA for the CDR3 is TGTGCCAGCAGCTTAGAGACAGGGCGGACAGATACGCAGTATTTT.

The gene calls are TRBV7-8 and TRBJ2-1; 9 positions match TRBD2. V was pared by 5 bases and J by 5 bases, with 10 bases of the junction left unmatched. CDR1 SGHVS and CDR2 FQNEAQ come from the germline V gene. The CDR3 runs 16 residues. CDR3: CASSRGGGRAHNEQFF. CDR3 nucleotides: TGTGCCAGCAGCCGCGGTGGCGGGAGGGCCCACAATGAGCAGTTCTTC.

The chain links TRBV5-1 to TRBJ1-5, with TRBD1 matching 10 bases. The CDR3 length is 15 residues. The germline gives CDR1 SGHRS, CDR2 YFSETQ. The J segment lost 5 bases and the V segment lost 4 bases, leaving 6 bases of the junction unmatched. Here the CDR3 reads CASSPGTGEDQPQHF. CDR3 in DNA: TGCGCCAGCAGCCCCGGGACAGGGGAGGATCAGCCCCAGCATTTT. The full variable domain, its missing parts supplied by reference TRBV5-1 and TRBJ1-5, is KAGVTQTPRYLIKTRGQQVTLSCSPISGHRSVSWYQQTPGQGLQFLFEYFSETQRNKGNFPGRFSGRQFSNSRSEMNVSTLELGDSALYLCASSPGTGEDQPQHFGDGTRLSIL.

The chain couples TRBV28 to TRBJ2-2; TRBD1 matches 7 bases. The CDR3 has 12 amino acids. Germline V gene sequence: CDR1 MDHEN, CDR2 SYDVKM. V lost 6 bases, J lost 6 bases, and 1 base stayed unmatched. The CDR3 coding sequence is TGTGCCAGCAGGACAGGGTCCGGGGAGCTGTTTTTT. Translation gives CASRTGSGELFF.

This sequence joins TRBV5-1 and TRBJ1-2, with 8 nucleotides matching TRBD1. Germline CDR1 SGHRS, CDR2 YFSETQ. The CDR3 contains 14 residues. V lost 1 base, J lost 8 bases, and 7 bases stayed unmatched. The CDR3 sequence: CASSLQPGGEGYTF. The CDR3 DNA sequence: TGCGCCAGCAGCTTGCAGCCAGGGGGCGAAGGCTACACCTTC.

This chain uses TRBV7-2 with TRBJ2-2; 11 bases map to TRBD1. Germline CDR1 and CDR2: SGHTA and FQGNSA. Trimming cost V 4 bases and J 9 bases; bases outside gene matches: 7. The CDR3 consists of 15 residues. CDR3 region: CASSSRDRGVRELFF. The DNA for the CDR3 is TGTGCCAGCAGCTCCCGGGACAGGGGGGTCCGGGAGCTGTTTTTT.

The chain carries TRBV15 and TRBJ2-7; 10 bases line up with TRBD1. This CDR3 is built from 13 residues. CDR1 LNHNV and CDR2 YYDKDF come from the germline V gene (reference sequence). V shed 5 bases, J shed 9 bases, and the junction held 7 bases outside the gene matches. CDR3 amino acids: CATSGDRDRGQYF. As DNA, the CDR3 is TGTGCCACCAGCGGCGATCGGGACAGGGGGCAGTACTTC.

The rearrangement uses TRBV9 and TRBJ2-2, with D possibly being TRBD2 (6 bases). V was clipped by 3 bases and J by 4 bases, with 16 bases between them. This CDR3 has 16 amino acids. Germline lookup yields CDR1 SGDLS and CDR2 YYNGEE. The CDR3 protein is CASSARDFLTTGELFF. The DNA of the CDR3 is TGTGCCAGCAGCGCCCGGGACTTCCTTACCACCGGGGAGCTGTTTTTT.

The chain employs TRBV30 and TRBJ1-1; D possibly corresponds to TRBD1 (5 bases). The CDR3 has 14 residues. Germline V lookup: CDR1 GTSNPN, CDR2 SVGIG (reference sequence). V lost 4 bases and J 2 bases, leaving 14 bases between the germline ends. CDR3 DNA: TGTGCCTGGACCTTGGGGGGGGTTAACACTGAAGCTTTCTTT. It codes for CAWTLGGVNTEAFF. The whole variable domain, filled in from reference TRBV30 and TRBJ1-1, reads SQTIHQWPATLVQPVGSPLSLECTVEGTSNPNLYWYRQAAGRGLQLLFYSVGIGQISSEVPQNLSASRPQDRQFILSSKKLLLSDSGFYLCAWTLGGVNTEAFFGQGTRLTVV.

For this clone: The same CDR3 is also encoded by other DNA sequences in this sample. The V call is TRBV5-1, the J call TRBJ1-1; 9 bases map to TRBD1. Per germline, CDR1 SGHRS and CDR2 YFSETQ. V was pared by 4 bases and J by 1 base, with 5 bases of the junction left unmatched. This CDR3 is 15 amino acids long. CDR3 bases: TGCGCCAGCAGCCTTCAGGGACAGGGGAACACTGAAGCTTTCTTT. Translation: CASSLQGQGNTEAFF.

The chain links TRBV23-1 to TRBJ2-2; D call uncertain. TRBV23-1 carries the ORF label, with uncertain function. This CDR3 is built from 15 residues. Trimming pared 4 bases from V and 4 bases from J, leaving 13 bases between. The DNA of the CDR3 is TGCGCCAGCAGTCCACCGATAACTATCACCGGGGAGCTGTTTTTT. Protein: CASSPPITITGELFF.

V usage is TRBV30 and J usage is TRBJ1-1, with 7 bases identical to TRBD1. This CDR3 region has 15 residues. V was pared by 2 bases and J by 7 bases, with 13 bases of the junction left unmatched. Per germline, CDR1 GTSNPN and CDR2 SVGIG (reference sequence). CDR3 sequence (DNA): TGTGCCTGGAGTTTTGGTGCCGGGACAGCAGTTGAAGCTTTCTTT. This sequence encodes CAWSFGAGTAVEAFF.

CDR3 sequence: CASSLGQGAGTEAFF. The CDR3 DNA reads TGTGCCAGCAGCTTAGGACAGGGGGCAGGCACTGAAGCTTTCTTT. This chain uses TRBV7-3 with TRBJ1-1; TRBD1 agrees at 11 bases. CDR3 length: 15 residues. Looked up from germline, CDR1 is SGHTA and CDR2 is FQGTGA. Trimming at V came to 2 bases and at J to 4 bases, leaving 3 bases not matched to a gene.

The V gene is TRBV7-9, the J gene TRBJ1-2; D not certain. This CDR3 is built from 11 residues. CDR1 is SEHNR and CDR2 is FQNEAQ in the germline V gene (reference sequence). Trimming shortened V by 4 bases and J by 7 bases, and 7 bases separated the two germline ends. CDR3 sequence: CASSSLGGYTF. The CDR3, as DNA: TGTGCCAGCAGCTCCCTCGGTGGCTACACCTTC.

The DNA of the CDR3 is TGTGCCAGCAGCTTTGGGGATTTTAGCGGAACGAACACCGGGGAGCTGTTTTTT. Encoded protein: CASSFGDFSGTNTGELFF. This rearrangement joins TRBV5-5 to TRBJ2-2, with D possibly matching TRBD2 (6 bases). The V end was cut by 2 bases, the J end by 0 bases, with 17 bases between. The CDR3 extends over 18 amino acids. CDR1 and CDR2 from the germline V gene are SGHKS and YYEKEE (reference sequence).